This T cell receptor beta chain was recorded in a study of blood T cell repertoires in COVID-19. TCRdb's table, derived via immunoSEQ multiplex PCR, lists solely in-frame clones and lacks some. The sample comprises approximately 90,000 clones, around 86% of which are singletons, and 4.5% to 5.5% rests with the top ten. V was clipped by 3 bases and J by 2 bases, with 15 bases between them. Germline V gene lookup returns CDR1 SGHTA and CDR2 FQGTGA. The CDR3 sequence is 16 residues long. The sample holds one count of this clone. The chain couples TRBV7-3 to TRBJ2-3; tentative D call: TRBD2 (5 bases). Source material: peripheral blood. This sequence originates from a man between 60 and 70 years old with COVID-19, enrolled during active disease. The CDR3 loop reads CASSFAPSSNTDTQYF. CDR3 coding DNA: TGTGCCAGCAGCTTCGCCCCTAGCAGCAACACAGATACGCAGTATTTT.